The source of this T cell receptor beta chain is a study of cytomegalovirus exposure and HLA in healthy donors. Study background: As an earlier analysis found, some 170 million T cells yielded over 95 million unique TCR beta sequences.

Primers: 60 Vbeta forward and 13 Jbeta reverse. How the authors handled the data: Roughly 11 million of the about 80 million unique TCR beta chains counted in a later analysis were shared. The data were produced by immunoSEQ multiplex PCR, yet TCRdb's version contains in-frame clones alone and is incomplete. The V and J calls and clone size are taken from that table; D and trimming were inferred from the DNA. The sample has under 200,000 clones, 70% to 90% seen once. Germline loops: CDR1 LNHNV, CDR2 YYDKDF (reference sequence). CDR3 length: 15 residues. Deletions cut 1 base from V and 4 bases from J, with 14 bases between.

The TCR sequence derives from a woman aged 25 to 45 in good health and CMV-seronegative. The specimen was PBMCs. The gene calls are TRBV15 and TRBJ2-7, with a possible D match to TRBD1 (5 bases). The CDR3 nucleotides read TGTGCCACCAGCAGAGTTCTTGGGGCCTTTTACGAGCAGTACTTC. Its translation is CATSRVLGAFYEQYF.